The 5 T cell receptor beta chains below were found in one sample sequenced in a study of CD8+ T cells in alopecia areata. Sequencing relied on a cDNA template that was reverse transcribed from extracted RNA. Measured with immunoSEQ multiplex PCR; TCRdb has only the in-frame clones, and not every one. The table has some 130,000 clones, 49% seen once. The sample in question was CD8+ T cells sorted from blood, obtained at week 0. Receptors were obtained from a human donor with alopecia areata.

The chain recombines TRBV9 with TRBJ2-6; D remains unclear. Trimming took 3 bases from V and 0 from J, leaving 7 bases between them. CDR3 size: 15 residues. Germline CDR1 is SGDLS and CDR2 is YYNGEE. CDR3 DNA: TGTGCCAGCAGCGACGACACCTCTGGGGCCAACGTCCTGACTTTC. This gives the protein CASSDDTSGANVLTF.

There are many counts of this clone. The chain's CDR3 is CASSPSRATGLRDTQYF. The CDR3 DNA reads as TGTGCCAGCAGCCCCAGCCGGGCGACGGGGCTAAGAGATACGCAGTATTTT. The chain carries TRBV7-3 and TRBJ2-3; the D gene could be TRBD1 or TRBD2 (5 bases each). Germline V gene lookup returns CDR1 SGHTA and CDR2 FQGTGA. With 5 bases removed from V and 5 bases from J, the gap between germline ends came to 23 bases. CDR3 length: 17 amino acids.

The CDR3 region has the DNA TGCGCCAGCAGCCAAGATAGGATTGGCGGCTACACCTTC. Translating it yields CASSQDRIGGYTF. This rearrangement joins TRBV4-3 to TRBJ1-2; unclear D gene. Deletions cut 0 bases from V and 8 bases from J, with 10 bases between. The germline gives CDR1 LGHNA, CDR2 YSLEER. The CDR3 spans 13 residues.

The chain has TRBV4-1 and TRBJ1-2; tentatively, D is TRBD1 (5 bases). Per the germline V gene, CDR1 is MGHRA and CDR2 is YSYEKL. The CDR3 consists of 13 residues. Trimming took 3 bases from V and 4 from J, leaving 9 bases between them. The CDR3 spells CASSQGPVYGYTF. The CDR3 nucleotides read TGCGCCAGCAGCCAGGGACCCGTCTATGGCTACACCTTC.

In its sample, this clone was seen a few times. The chain is built from TRBV2 and TRBJ2-7; 7 nucleotides align to TRBD1. This CDR3 is built from 15 residues. Germline V CDR1 and CDR2: SNHLY, FYNNEI. V lost 1 base to trimming and J lost 2 bases; unmatched junction nucleotides: 5. Written as DNA, the CDR3 is TGTGCCAGCAGTGAAGTGGGACAGACCACCTACGAGCAGTACTTC. Residues: CASSEVGQTTYEQYF.